Sequencing of this TCR beta chain was carried out in a study of patients and donors after allogeneic stem cell transplantation. TCRdb ran MiXCR on the RT-PCR reads and lists one entry per CDR3 protein. The table lists approximately 200,000 distinct CDR3 sequences, roughly 38% of them singletons. V was cut by 4 bases and J by 0 bases, with 11 bases left in between. The length of the CDR3 is 15 residues. Germline lookup yields CDR1 SGDLS and CDR2 YYNGEE. The sequenced sample was blood, either unsorted or a sorted T cell fraction (not recorded which). The receptor was isolated from a human donor who was either an allogeneic HSCT recipient or a stem cell or donor lymphocyte infusion donor (not recorded which). It is not recorded whose cells these are; they may come from a transplant donor. The V and J genes are TRBV9 and TRBJ2-1; TRBD1 or TRBD2 may be the D gene (5 bases each). In nucleotides, the CDR3 is TGTGCCAGCAGCCCCGGGACGGCCTCCTACAATGAGCAGTTCTTC. Translation gives CASSPGTASYNEQFF. Full variable domain (rest looked up from reference TRBV9 and TRBJ2-1): DSGVTQTPKHLITATGQRVTLRCSPRSGDLSVYWYQQSLDQGLQFLIQYYNGEERAKGNILERFSAQQFPDLHSELNLSSLELGDSALYFCASSPGTASYNEQFFGPGTRLTVL.